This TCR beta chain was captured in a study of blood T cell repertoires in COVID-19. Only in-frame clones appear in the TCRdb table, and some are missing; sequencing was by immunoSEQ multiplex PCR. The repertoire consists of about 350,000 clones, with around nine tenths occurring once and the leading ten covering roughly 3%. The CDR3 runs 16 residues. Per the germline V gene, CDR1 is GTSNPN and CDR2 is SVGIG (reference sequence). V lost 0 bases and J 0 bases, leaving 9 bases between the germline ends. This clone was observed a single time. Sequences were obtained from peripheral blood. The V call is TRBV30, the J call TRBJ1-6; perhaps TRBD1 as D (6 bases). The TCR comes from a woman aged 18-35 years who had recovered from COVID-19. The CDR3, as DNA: TGTGCCTGGAGTGTCGACAGGAGCTCCTATAATTCACCCCTCCACTTT. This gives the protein CAWSVDRSSYNSPLHF. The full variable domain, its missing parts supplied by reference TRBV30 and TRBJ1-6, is SQTIHQWPATLVQPVGSPLSLECTVEGTSNPNLYWYRQAAGRGLQLLFYSVGIGQISSEVPQNLSASRPQDRQFILSSKKLLLSDSGFYLCAWSVDRSSYNSPLHFGNGTRLTVT.